This paragraph covers one T cell receptor (beta chain) sequence. What it binds is unknown. TRB was amplified from 250 ng of peripheral blood genomic DNA per sample. The CDR3 sequence is 15 residues long. Looked up from germline, CDR1 is MNHEY and CDR2 is SVGEGT. This sample is drawn from a study of T cell clusters in autoimmune cytopenias. Multiplex touch-down PCR amplified TRB using TRB-A and TRB-B pools in one tube. From the multiplex PCR reads, TCRdb lists one entry per CDR3 protein and no DNA. The sample includes under 6,500 distinct CDR3 sequences. General study results and limits: Exclusive TRB clusters were around 3-fold more numerous in healthy donors than in active autoimmune hepatitis.

These sequences were also reported in another study, on T cell repertoires in aging, cancer and after chemotherapy. That report adds: Immunological memory after chemotherapy cannot be judged from the repertoire data.

Sequenced: peripheral blood. This chain connects TRBV6-2 or TRBV6-3 to TRBJ1-4. This TCR came from a human donor in good health. CDR3 protein: CASSYSGTADEKLFF.